The 26 T cell receptor beta chains in this list originate from one sample, sequenced in a study of cytomegalovirus exposure and HLA in healthy donors. PCR used 60 Vbeta primers and 13 Jbeta primers. The data were produced by immunoSEQ multiplex PCR, yet TCRdb's version contains in-frame clones alone and is incomplete. The sample contains fewer than 120,000 clones, 75% to 80% of which appear only once. Sequences were obtained from PBMCs. The receptors shown here come from a woman in her twenties or thirties in good health and CMV-seronegative.

The chain uses TRBV28 and TRBJ2-1; 14 bases match TRBD2. Germline lookup yields CDR1 MDHEN and CDR2 SYDVKM. The CDR3 spans 16 residues. Trimming took 6 bases from V and 12 from J; bases not matched to a gene: 13. CDR3: CASSQRTSGRSRSQFF. CDR3 sequence (DNA): TGTGCCAGCAGCCAAAGGACTAGCGGGAGGTCTCGGTCGCAGTTCTTC.

The chain carries TRBV6-6 and TRBJ1-1; no firm D call. V was trimmed by 6 bases and J by 3 bases, leaving 20 bases between them. The CDR3 has 16 residues. Germline-derived CDR1 and CDR2 are MNHNY and SVGAGI (reference sequence). The DNA of the CDR3 is TGTGCCAGCAGCAAAATGGAGTTAGGAAGAGACACTGAAGCTTTCTTT. It is translated as CASSKMELGRDTEAFF.

The rearrangement links TRBV15 to TRBJ2-7; D might be TRBD2 (5 bases). The length of the CDR3 is 15 residues. Looked up from germline, CDR1 is LNHNV and CDR2 is YYDKDF (reference sequence). V was cut by 1 base and J by 2 bases, with 12 bases left in between. DNA for the CDR3: TGTGCCACCAGCAGAGGGGTAGCGCAGGCCTACGAGCAGTACTTC. Protein: CATSRGVAQAYEQYF.

The J gene is TRBJ2-1, the V gene TRBV11-2; maybe TRBD2 (5 bases). Germline lookup yields CDR1 SGHAT and CDR2 FQNNGV. Trimming took off 5 bases at V and 1 base at J, with 9 bases between the two ends. The CDR3 contains 14 residues. As DNA, the CDR3 is TGTGCCAGCAGCCCAGGAGGTTCCTACAATGAGCAGTTCTTC. It is translated as CASSPGGSYNEQFF.

The chain combines TRBV10-3 with TRBJ2-7; no firm D call. Germline CDR1 is ENHRY and CDR2 is SYGVKD. The CDR3 sequence is 13 residues long. Trimming cost V 2 bases and J 4 bases, with 9 bases left between them. The CDR3 here is CAISEGDSYEQYF. As DNA, the CDR3 is TGTGCCATCAGTGAGGGAGATTCGTACGAGCAGTACTTC.

The chain couples TRBV7-9 to TRBJ2-5; D gene uncertain. CDR1 is SEHNR and CDR2 is FQNEAQ in the germline V gene (reference sequence). There are 13 residues in the CDR3. Trimming pared 4 bases from V and 4 bases from J, leaving 10 bases between. CDR3 sequence: CASSYPPGETQYF. CDR3 DNA: TGTGCCAGCAGCTACCCGCCGGGAGAGACCCAGTACTTC.

This clone was found a few times. The chain joins TRBV19 to TRBJ2-1; 9 positions match TRBD2. The CDR3 has 15 amino acids. From germline, CDR1 is LNHDA and CDR2 SQIVND (reference sequence). V lost 3 bases, J lost 5 bases, and 5 bases stayed unmatched. CDR3 nucleotides: TGTGCCAGTAGTATTGGCGGGAGGGCTCACAATGAGCAGTTCTTC. Protein: CASSIGGRAHNEQFF.

This clone turned up a few times. The chain links TRBV4-3 to TRBJ2-7; D is uncertain. This CDR3 is 14 amino acids long. In germline, CDR1 is LGHNA, CDR2 YSLEER. The V gene lost 0 bases and the J gene lost 7 bases, with 13 bases spanning the gap. For the CDR3, the DNA is TGCGCCAGCAGCCAAGATTGGGCCACGTTGGAGCAGTACTTC. Protein: CASSQDWATLEQYF.

The rearrangement links TRBV10-3 to TRBJ2-3; the D is unclear. The CDR3 consists of 13 residues. The germline CDR1 and CDR2 sequences are ENHRY and SYGVKD. V dropped 9 bases and J dropped 2 bases, with 12 bases sitting between them. CDR3 DNA sequence: TGTGCCATTGAGCCAACAGACACAGATACGCAGTATTTT. As protein: CAIEPTDTDTQYF.

Of note for this clone: In the same sample, other DNA sequences code for this CDR3. V is TRBV7-2 and J is TRBJ2-3, with D unresolved. V gave up 1 base and J gave up 2 bases, with 4 bases separating them. The CDR3 runs 13 residues. The germline V gene has CDR1 SGHTA and CDR2 FQGNSA. CDR3 nucleotide sequence: TGTGCCAGCAGCTTAGGTCACACAGATACGCAGTATTTT. Its translation: CASSLGHTDTQYF.

The chain joins TRBV6-6 to TRBJ2-3, with unresolved D. Germline V gene sequence: CDR1 MNHNY, CDR2 SVGAGI (reference sequence). V dropped 11 bases and J dropped 3 bases, with 18 bases sitting between them. The CDR3 extends over 14 amino acids. CDR3 bases: TGTGCCCTTAGTCTTGGCGGTCTGACAGATACGCAGTATTTT. Translating it yields CALSLGGLTDTQYF.

The chain combines TRBV7-2 with TRBJ2-7, with 7 bases lining up with TRBD1. Germline CDR1 reads SGHTA; CDR2 reads FQGNSA. The junction had 11 bases not matched to a gene; V was cut back by 4 bases and J by 2 bases. CDR3 length: 16 amino acids. CDR3 loop: CASSYRQGMRTYEQYF. Here the CDR3 DNA reads TGTGCCAGCAGCTACAGACAGGGAATGAGGACCTACGAGCAGTACTTC. The full variable domain, its missing parts supplied by reference TRBV7-2 and TRBJ2-7, is GAGVSQSPSNKVTEKGKDVELRCDPISGHTALYWYRQSLGQGLEFLIYFQGNSAPDKSGLPSDRFSAERTGGSVSTLTIQRTQQEDSAVYLCASSYRQGMRTYEQYFGPGTRLTVT.

The chain couples TRBV29-1 to TRBJ2-3, with 14 bases aligning to TRBD2. With 1 base clipped from V and 5 bases from J, the junction kept 8 bases outside the gene matches. In germline, CDR1 is SQVTM, CDR2 ANQGSEA. The CDR3 is 17 residues long. The CDR3 coding sequence is TGCAGCGTTGAAGCCCAGACTAGCGGGGGGGCGGTAGATACGCAGTATTTT. This encodes CSVEAQTSGGAVDTQYF.

The chain couples TRBV6-5 to TRBJ2-3; a possible D gene is TRBD1 (5 bases). This CDR3 is 15 amino acids long. V was cut by 6 bases and J by 3 bases, with 16 bases left in between. Germline loops: CDR1 MNHEY, CDR2 SVGAGI. The CDR3 loop is CASSVLGVGTDTQYF. CDR3 nucleotides: TGTGCCAGCAGCGTTCTAGGGGTGGGGACAGATACGCAGTATTTT.

The CDR3 here is CASSPTGTSGSYEQYF. The DNA of the CDR3 is TGTGCCAGCAGCCCCACTGGGACTAGCGGTTCCTACGAGCAGTACTTC. The chain links TRBV7-9 to TRBJ2-7, with 11 bases matching TRBD2. This CDR3 contains 16 residues. Trimming at V came to 5 bases and at J to 1 base, leaving 7 bases not matched to a gene. Germline assignment: CDR1 SEHNR and CDR2 FQNEAQ (reference sequence).

The chain recombines TRBV2 with TRBJ1-1; D gene ambiguous. The CDR3 spans 13 residues. Germline assignment: CDR1 SNHLY and CDR2 FYNNEI. V lost 3 bases and J 4 bases, leaving 9 bases between the germline ends. CDR3: CASSDWGGTEAFF. CDR3 bases: TGTGCCAGCAGTGATTGGGGAGGCACTGAAGCTTTCTTT.

The chain is built from TRBV29-1 and TRBJ2-5, with 7 bases lining up with TRBD2. The germline V gene encodes CDR1 SQVTM and CDR2 ANQGSEA. The CDR3 consists of 13 residues. J gave up 5 bases and V 7 bases, and 10 bases lay outside the gene matches. The CDR3 nucleotides are TGCAGCGCATCACGGCGGGAGCACGAGACCCAGTACTTC. Protein: CSASRREHETQYF.

This CDR3 is CASSDTGSGYTF. CDR3 bases: TGTGCCAGCAGTGACACAGGAAGTGGCTACACCTTC. The chain recombines TRBV2 with TRBJ1-2; D possibly corresponds to TRBD1 (5 bases). Looked up from germline, CDR1 is SNHLY and CDR2 is FYNNEI. There are 12 residues in the CDR3. Trimming removed 3 bases at V and 7 bases at J, with 9 bases between. Full variable domain (outside the CDR3, taken from reference TRBV2 and TRBJ1-2): EPEVTQTPSHQVTQMGQEVILRCVPISNHLYFYWYRQILGQKVEFLVSFYNNEISEKSEIFDDQFSVERPDGSNFTLKIRSTKLEDSAMYFCASSDTGSGYTFGSGTRLTVV.

The chain is built from TRBV2 and TRBJ1-4; D gene ambiguous. The germline V and J ends were trimmed by 4 bases and 0 bases, with 9 bases remaining between them. The CDR3 length is 15 residues. Germline CDR1 is SNHLY and CDR2 is FYNNEI. The CDR3 DNA reads TGTGCCAGCAGTGCAACAGCGGCAACTAATGAAAAACTGTTTTTT. Residues: CASSATAATNEKLFF.

The chain carries TRBV5-4 and TRBJ1-2, with 8 bases fitting TRBD1. The CDR3 totals 15 residues. The V and J ends lost 4 bases and 4 bases, in that order; junction bases with no gene match: 9. CDR1 is SGHNT, CDR2 YYREEE, per germline (reference sequence). CDR3 sequence reads: CASSPRLQGAYGYTF. CDR3 coding DNA: TGTGCCAGCAGCCCCCGCCTTCAGGGGGCCTATGGCTACACCTTC.

V is TRBV5-4 and J is TRBJ2-7, with 9 bases lining up with TRBD2. The CDR3 has 13 residues. Germline CDR1 reads SGHNT; CDR2 reads YYREEE (reference sequence). Trimming took 4 bases from V and 5 from J; bases not matched to a gene: 4. The CDR3 loop is CASSAGLAHEQYF. The CDR3 nucleotides are TGTGCCAGCAGCGCGGGACTAGCCCACGAGCAGTACTTC.

V and J are TRBV4-1 and TRBJ2-6; TRBD2 agrees at 8 bases. CDR1 MGHRA and CDR2 YSYEKL come from the germline V gene. The V segment lost 0 bases and the J segment 0 bases; nucleotides outside the gene matches: 10. CDR3 length: 20 amino acids. CDR3 sequence (DNA): TGCGCCAGCAGCCAAGAGTTCGCAGGGACTAGAAGCTCTGGGGCCAACGTCCTGACTTTC. As protein: CASSQEFAGTRSSGANVLTF.

V gene TRBV7-9 combines with J gene TRBJ2-7, with 10 nucleotides matching TRBD1. With 5 bases clipped from V and 5 bases from J, the junction kept 9 bases outside the gene matches. The CDR3 length is 15 residues. Per the germline V gene, CDR1 is SEHNR and CDR2 is FQNEAQ (reference sequence). Written as DNA, the CDR3 is TGTGCCAGCAGCAGAGCGACAGGGGGCGGCCACGAGCAGTACTTC. Translation: CASSRATGGGHEQYF.

This chain connects TRBV14 to TRBJ2-5; 8 bases fit TRBD1. Per germline, CDR1 SGHDN and CDR2 FVKESK. This CDR3 spans 17 amino acids. V trimming: 3 bases; J trimming: 5 bases; junction bases outside the gene matches: 14. CDR3 loop: CASSQTSGTGRWETQYF. The CDR3 DNA sequence: TGTGCCAGCAGCCAGACTTCCGGGACAGGAAGGTGGGAGACCCAGTACTTC.

This clone turned up a few times. The same CDR3 can be traced to other DNA sequences in this sample. V is TRBV14 and J is TRBJ2-7; maybe TRBD1 (6 bases). CDR1 is SGHDN, CDR2 FVKESK, per germline. V was clipped by 1 base and J by 5 bases, with 12 bases between them. The CDR3 is made up of 14 amino acids. This chain's CDR3 is CASSQVTGYDEQYF. Here the CDR3 DNA reads TGTGCCAGCAGCCAAGTTACAGGGTACGACGAGCAGTACTTC. The entire variable domain, with the rest obtained from reference TRBV14 and TRBJ2-7, is as follows: EAGVTQFPSHSVIEKGQTVTLRCDPISGHDNLYWYRRVMGKEIKFLLHFVKESKQDESGMPNNRFLAERTGGTYSTLKVQPAELEDSGVYFCASSQVTGYDEQYFGPGTRLTVT.

The CDR3 loop is CASSTDRGPYGYTF. In nucleotides, the CDR3 is TGTGCCAGCAGCACCGACAGGGGCCCCTATGGCTACACCTTC. The rearrangement uses TRBV6-5 and TRBJ1-2; TRBD1 aligns across 8 bases. Trimming cost V 6 bases and J 4 bases; bases outside gene matches: 7. Germline CDR1 and CDR2: MNHEY and SVGAGI. The CDR3 consists of 14 residues.